A single sample gave rise to the 5 T cell receptor beta chains below, sequenced in a study of identical twins. Each CDR3 protein gets one entry after TCRdb re-called the 5' RACE reads with MiXCR. The repertoire has roughly 720,000 distinct CDR3 sequences, 18% of them found once; the top ten carry 10% to 15%. These data were likewise used in another study, on T cells expressing NK-cell markers.

Sequencing was performed on PBMCs. The receptors shown here come from a woman between 18 and 30 years old in good health.

The V and J genes are TRBV12-3 or TRBV12-4 and TRBJ1-1; no definite D call. V was cut by 10 bases and J by 0 bases, with 9 bases left in between. CDR3 length: 12 amino acids. CDR3 residues: CATQRMNTEAFF. The DNA of the CDR3 is TGTGCCACCCAAAGGATGAACACTGAAGCTTTCTTT.

The V gene is TRBV6-1, the J gene TRBJ1-3, with no clear D. The CDR3 consists of 13 residues. Trimming pared 4 bases from V and 2 bases from J, leaving 6 bases between. CDR1 is MNHNS, CDR2 SASEGT, per germline. The CDR3 nucleotides read TGTGCCAGCAGTGTGAAACCTGGAAACACCATATATTTT. It specifies CASSVKPGNTIYF.

This clonotype has a handful of counts. The chain has TRBV27 and TRBJ2-3; no definite D call. The germline CDR1 and CDR2 sequences are MNHEY and SMNVEV (reference sequence). The V and J ends lost 8 bases and 1 base respectively, with 13 bases between them. The CDR3 consists of 14 residues. CDR3 coding DNA: TGTGCCAGCTCCAGTGATTCACGCACAGATACGCAGTATTTT. This encodes CASSSDSRTDTQYF.

This clonotype has more than one count but fewer than ten. This chain uses TRBV20-1 with TRBJ2-1, with a possible D match to TRBD2 (6 bases). V gave up 4 bases and J gave up 7 bases, with 20 bases separating them. Per the germline V gene, CDR1 is DFQATT and CDR2 is SNEGSKA (reference sequence). The CDR3 is made up of 15 amino acids. The CDR3 loop is CSATRGAGLRNEQFF. The CDR3 bases are TGCAGTGCTACCCGCGGGGCAGGCCTGCGTAATGAGCAGTTCTTC.

This clonotype was picked up a small number of times. The chain has TRBV12-3 or TRBV12-4 and TRBJ1-1, with D perhaps TRBD1 (6 bases). CDR3 length: 12 residues. Between the trimmed V and J ends, which lost 7 bases and 5 bases, there was a span of 11 bases. The CDR3 sequence: CASKRGRTEAFF. In nucleotides, the CDR3 is TGTGCCAGCAAGCGGGGGCGGACTGAAGCTTTCTTT.